The T cell receptor (beta chain) described here comes from a study of OX40 agonist ivuxolimab in advanced cancers. Whole-study context: Patient treatment consisted of intravenous ivuxolimab administration every 2 weeks at 0.01 to 10 mg/kg.

The CDR3 runs to 13 residues. Germline trimming cut 6 bases from V and 5 bases from J; bases unmatched to any gene: 6. Per the germline V gene, CDR1 is MDHEN and CDR2 is SYDVKM. Assay: immunoSEQ multiplex PCR; the TCRdb copy retains only in-frame clones and omits some. This table has tens of thousands of clones, roughly 85% appearing once. With respect to this clone: Its antigen remains unknown.

Regarding the study as a whole: Clonal expansion among partial responders at 0.1-3.0 mg/kg ranked near the lowest. Among the nonresponders, some also had low normalized T-cell clonal expansion.

The TCR sequence derives from an adult with an advanced solid tumor such as melanoma, head and neck, liver or kidney cancer. Sequenced material: CD4+ or CD8+ T cells sorted from blood, taken in a trial of the OX40 agonist ivuxolimab. The chain recombines TRBV28 with TRBJ2-7, with TRBD2 matching 8 bases. The CDR3 DNA sequence: TGTGCCAGCAGCGGGGGGGGCCGCAACGAGCAGTACTTC. Encoded protein: CASSGGGRNEQYF.